The 23 T cell receptor beta chains listed next were all sequenced from one sample in a study of sequential checkpoint blockade in melanoma (dated by TCRdb to about 2019). The library was made by the immunoSEQ multiplex PCR assay. TCRdb took over this immuneACCESS table, retaining in-frame rearrangements with V and J assigned. Such tables are incomplete; in checked studies, under half of the missing clones stem from an unresolved V gene, and the remainder is unexplained. Counted in this sample were more than 10,000 clones; 28% of them appeared once. Roughly a quarter of the sample comes from the top ten. The treatment or condition label of this sample denotes: randomized to nivolumab then ipilimumab (arm A) or the reverse (arm B). The sequencing used tumor tissue (inferred from file names), collected from a patient given nivolumab and ipilimumab in sequence. The receptors were gathered from a human donor with melanoma.

This chain joins TRBV19 and TRBJ2-1, with 9 nucleotides matching TRBD1. The CDR3 length is 15 residues. V lost 2 bases to trimming and J lost 7 bases; unmatched junction nucleotides: 6. Germline assignment: CDR1 LNHDA and CDR2 SQIVND (reference sequence). The CDR3 bases are TGTGCCAGTAGTATACCGGGACAGGGTTTTAATGAGCAGTTCTTC. This encodes CASSIPGQGFNEQFF. The variable domain in full, completed from reference TRBV19 and TRBJ2-1, reads DGGITQSPKYLFRKEGQNVTLSCEQNLNHDAMYWYRQDPGQGLRLIYYSQIVNDFQKGDIAEGYSVSREKKESFPLTVTSAQKNPTAFYLCASSIPGQGFNEQFFGPGTRLTVL.

The rearrangement links TRBV5-1 to TRBJ2-7, with 8 bases identical to TRBD1. V shed 0 bases and J 3 bases; nucleotides not matched to a gene: 5. CDR1 and CDR2 (germline): SGHRS, YFSETQ. The length of the CDR3 is 15 residues. CDR3 bases: TGCGCCAGCAGCTTGGAAGCAGGGGGCATCTACGAGCAGTACTTC. This gives the protein CASSLEAGGIYEQYF.

The CDR3 DNA reads as TGTGCCAGCAAAAGGCTGGGATATGGCTACACCTTC. Translated, it gives CASKRLGYGYTF. This chain uses TRBV6-8 with TRBJ1-2, with D uncertain. The germline V gene has CDR1 MNHGY and CDR2 SAAAGT. The CDR3 covers 12 residues. Trimming removed 7 bases at V and 5 bases at J, with 11 bases between.

This rearrangement joins TRBV16 to TRBJ2-7; 10 nucleotides align to TRBD2. This CDR3 contains 14 residues. The J segment lost 7 bases and the V segment lost 7 bases, leaving 10 bases of the junction unmatched. CDR1 is KGHSY and CDR2 is FQNENV in the germline V gene. CDR3 protein: CASTLSGGAFEQYF. The CDR3 region has the DNA TGTGCCAGCACCCTGAGCGGGGGGGCCTTTGAGCAGTACTTC.

The chain uses TRBV6-8 and TRBJ2-7, with 7 nucleotides matching TRBD2. CDR3 length equals 12 residues. CDR1 and CDR2 from the germline V gene are MNHGY and SAAAGT. V shed 6 bases and J 3 bases; nucleotides not matched to a gene: 2. This CDR3 is CASRPSGYEQYF. The CDR3, as DNA: TGTGCCAGCAGGCCTAGCGGCTACGAGCAGTACTTC.

The V call is TRBV6-8, the J call TRBJ1-1; a weak D match, TRBD1 (5 bases). V was clipped by 2 bases and J by 3 bases, with 19 bases between them. The CDR3 runs to 17 residues. Germline CDR1 reads MNHGY; CDR2 reads SAAAGT. CDR3 region: CASSYGGLIGRDTEAFF. In DNA, the CDR3 is TGTGCCAGCAGTTACGGGGGTCTCATAGGTCGGGACACTGAAGCTTTCTTT.

The V call is TRBV9, the J call TRBJ2-5; D perhaps matches TRBD1 (5 bases). This CDR3 has 13 amino acids. The V gene's germline CDR1 is SGDLS and CDR2 YYNGEE. V was trimmed by 3 bases and J by 4 bases, leaving 10 bases between them. As DNA, the CDR3 is TGTGCCAGCAGCGGTGGGGCCCTAGAGACCCAGTACTTC. It is translated as CASSGGALETQYF. The full variable domain, its missing parts supplied by reference TRBV9 and TRBJ2-5, is DSGVTQTPKHLITATGQRVTLRCSPRSGDLSVYWYQQSLDQGLQFLIQYYNGEERAKGNILERFSAQQFPDLHSELNLSSLELGDSALYFCASSGGALETQYFGPGTRLLVL.

This clone has a handful of counts. This rearrangement joins TRBV7-5 to TRBJ1-6. TRBV7-5 is labeled a pseudogene. CDR3 size: 16 residues. The CDR3 nucleotides read TGTGCCAGCAGCTTAGATAGGAGCTCCTATAATTCACCCCTCCACTTT. This translates into CASSLDRSSYNSPLHF.

This clone was observed a few times. The genes are TRBV11-3 and TRBJ2-1, with TRBD2 matching 7 bases. Trimming took 7 bases from V and 3 from J; bases not matched to a gene: 9. This CDR3 has 15 residues. The germline V gene encodes CDR1 SGHNT and CDR2 YENEEA. The CDR3 DNA follows: TGTGCCAGCACCGGCGGCGGGGGAAACTACAATGAGCAGTTCTTC. It translates to CASTGGGGNYNEQFF.

Written as DNA, the CDR3 is TGTGCCAGCTCACCCCAAGGCGGGGACGGCTACACCTTC. Protein sequence: CASSPQGGDGYTF. The genes are TRBV18 and TRBJ1-2; tentative D call: TRBD1 (5 bases). The CDR3 runs to 13 residues. V was trimmed by 3 bases and J by 8 bases, leaving 13 bases between them. CDR1 and CDR2 from the germline V gene are KGHSH and LQKENI. The full variable domain, rest sourced from reference TRBV18 and TRBJ1-2, is NAGVMQNPRHLVRRRGQEARLRCSPMKGHSHVYWYRQLPEEGLKFMVYLQKENIIDESGMPKERFSAEFPKEGPSILRIQQVVRGDSAAYFCASSPQGGDGYTFGSGTRLTVV.

This clone was counted once. The chain couples TRBV19 to TRBJ1-1, with unresolved D. The length of the CDR3 is 15 residues. Per germline, CDR1 LNHDA and CDR2 SQIVND (reference sequence). V was pared by 0 bases and J by 0 bases, with 8 bases between. The CDR3 sequence is CASSIDPRMNTEAFF. CDR3 DNA: TGTGCCAGTAGTATAGACCCCCGGATGAACACTGAAGCTTTCTTT.

This clone was detected ten times or more. The chain uses TRBV6-7 and TRBJ1-4; possible D gene TRBD1, 6 bases. TRBV6-7 is identified as an open reading frame with a role that is uncertain. V lost 6 bases to trimming and J lost 5 bases, with 16 bases between them. The CDR3 sequence is 15 residues long. CDR3 protein: CASRPRQALNEKLFF. The CDR3 region has the DNA TGTGCCAGCAGACCACGACAGGCATTAAATGAAAAACTGTTTTTT.

This clone turned up a few times. The chain couples TRBV30 to TRBJ1-6, with 7 nucleotides matching TRBD1. J gave up 7 bases and V 2 bases, and 8 bases lay outside the gene matches. The germline CDR1 and CDR2 sequences are GTSNPN and SVGIG (reference sequence). This CDR3 has 15 amino acids. CDR3 in DNA: TGTGCCTGGAGTACAGGGGACGGCGAGAATTCACCCCTCCACTTT. Its translation is CAWSTGDGENSPLHF.

The rearrangement uses TRBV19 and TRBJ2-5, with TRBD1 matching 10 bases. The CDR3 totals 14 residues. Per the germline V gene, CDR1 is LNHDA and CDR2 is SQIVND (reference sequence). With 6 bases clipped from V and 5 bases from J, the junction kept 6 bases outside the gene matches. The CDR3 DNA reads TGTGCCAGTAGGACAGGGGGCTCCGCCGAGACCCAGTACTTC. It codes for CASRTGGSAETQYF.

V gene TRBV5-1 combines with J gene TRBJ2-3; 14 bases are shared with TRBD2. The trim removed 4 bases at V and 0 bases at J, leaving 7 bases unmatched. CDR3 length: 18 residues. The germline V gene has CDR1 SGHRS and CDR2 YFSETQ. CDR3 amino acids: CASSPWTSGGSSTDTQYF. The CDR3 DNA is TGCGCCAGCAGCCCCTGGACTAGCGGGGGGTCTAGCACAGATACGCAGTATTTT. Using reference TRBV5-1 and TRBJ2-3 for the parts outside the CDR3, the full variable domain is KAGVTQTPRYLIKTRGQQVTLSCSPISGHRSVSWYQQTPGQGLQFLFEYFSETQRNKGNFPGRFSGRQFSNSRSEMNVSTLELGDSALYLCASSPWTSGGSSTDTQYFGPGTRLTVL.

This clone came up a few times. The V gene is TRBV28, the J gene TRBJ1-6, with D possibly TRBD1 on 6 matching bases. The V gene lost 7 bases and the J gene lost 8 bases, with 15 bases spanning the gap. The length of the CDR3 is 14 residues. From germline, CDR1 is MDHEN and CDR2 SYDVKM. The CDR3 nucleotides are TGTGCCAGCACCCCAGGCAGGGGTTATTCACCCCTCCACTTT. This gives the protein CASTPGRGYSPLHF.

Only a few counts were recorded for this clone. The rearrangement links TRBV30 to TRBJ1-1; D is undetermined. The V and J ends lost 4 bases and 5 bases respectively, with 26 bases between them. In germline, CDR1 is GTSNPN, CDR2 SVGIG (reference sequence). The CDR3 spans 17 residues. CDR3 in amino acids: CAWNPATSVVLRTEAFF. The CDR3 bases are TGTGCCTGGAACCCCGCCACCTCCGTTGTTCTGAGGACTGAAGCTTTCTTT. Using reference TRBV30 and TRBJ1-1 for the parts outside the CDR3, the full variable domain is SQTIHQWPATLVQPVGSPLSLECTVEGTSNPNLYWYRQAAGRGLQLLFYSVGIGQISSEVPQNLSASRPQDRQFILSSKKLLLSDSGFYLCAWNPATSVVLRTEAFFGQGTRLTVV.

This clone came up a few times. The chain joins TRBV11-3 to TRBJ1-2; D unclear. Germline assignment: CDR1 SGHNT and CDR2 YENEEA. The CDR3 has 15 residues. V was pared by 1 base and J by 3 bases, with 12 bases between. CDR3 nucleotides: TGTGCCAGCAGCTTAGGGGAAGGAAGGCACTATGGCTACACCTTC. Translated: CASSLGEGRHYGYTF.

The chain has TRBV30 and TRBJ1-2, with D perhaps matching TRBD1 (5 bases). CDR3 length equals 14 residues. Germline V gene data show CDR1 as GTSNPN and CDR2 as SVGIG (reference sequence). Trimming shortened V by 0 bases and J by 0 bases, and 8 bases separated the two germline ends. The CDR3 DNA is TGTGCCTGGAGTGTACACAGGACTAACTATGGCTACACCTTC. As protein: CAWSVHRTNYGYTF.

This clone was seen at least ten times. V gene TRBV11-3 combines with J gene TRBJ2-1; no reliable D call. This CDR3 spans 18 amino acids. Germline-derived CDR1 and CDR2 are SGHNT and YENEEA. Trimming took 1 base from V and 0 from J, leaving 16 bases between them. As DNA, the CDR3 is TGTGCCAGCAGCTTAGGCTACTTGCTAAACCTCTCCTACAATGAGCAGTTCTTC. It specifies CASSLGYLLNLSYNEQFF. The full variable domain, rest sourced from reference TRBV11-3 and TRBJ2-1, is EAGVVQSPRYKIIEKKQPVAFWCNPISGHNTLYWYLQNLGQGPELLIRYENEEAVDDSQLPKDRFSAERLKGVDSTLKIQPAELGDSAVYLCASSLGYLLNLSYNEQFFGPGTRLTVL.

In its sample, this clone was seen once. The V and J genes are TRBV18 and TRBJ2-1, with unresolved D. This CDR3 comprises 14 residues. Deletions cut 6 bases from V and 5 bases from J, with 14 bases between. CDR1 and CDR2 from the germline V gene are KGHSH and LQKENI. The CDR3 region is CASSDPLWDNEQFF. CDR3 DNA: TGTGCCAGCTCGGACCCCCTATGGGACAATGAGCAGTTCTTC.

The chain couples TRBV11-3 to TRBJ2-3, with a weak D call TRBD2 (6 bases). Germline CDR1 is SGHNT and CDR2 is YENEEA. The V gene lost 2 bases and the J gene lost 4 bases, with 13 bases spanning the gap. The CDR3 totals 15 residues. The CDR3 sequence is CASSLTLGGADTQYF. DNA for the CDR3: TGTGCCAGCAGCTTAACACTCGGCGGGGCAGATACGCAGTATTTT. The entire variable domain, with the rest obtained from reference TRBV11-3 and TRBJ2-3, is as follows: EAGVVQSPRYKIIEKKQPVAFWCNPISGHNTLYWYLQNLGQGPELLIRYENEEAVDDSQLPKDRFSAERLKGVDSTLKIQPAELGDSAVYLCASSLTLGGADTQYFGPGTRLTVL.

This clone has just a few counts. This sequence joins TRBV6-8 and TRBJ2-4, with a weak D call TRBD1 (7 bases). Trimming pared 4 bases from V and 6 bases from J, leaving 16 bases between. Germline V CDR1 and CDR2: MNHGY, SAAAGT. This CDR3 has 15 amino acids. The CDR3 region has the DNA TGTGCCAGCAGTTGGGTGGGCAGGGGGGCAAACATTCAGTACTTC. It specifies CASSWVGRGANIQYF.